One T cell receptor beta chain is described in this entry. In assigning cohorts, the study relied on participant-reported clinical history. Source study methods: Scientists estimated how many nucleated cells there were by amplifying reference gene primers. Sequencing was performed with immunoSEQ multiplex PCR; in TCRdb, only in-frame clones are kept and a portion is missing. The DNA was the basis for D and trimming; V, J and clone size are from that table. The sample lists around 140,000 clones, over 80% seen once, with about 11% in the top ten. V was cut by 5 bases and J by 0 bases, with 10 bases left in between. Germline V gives CDR1 KGHSH, CDR2 LQKENI. This CDR3 region has 14 residues. These data come from a study of blood T cell repertoires in COVID-19. Background on the study: PBMCs, B-cell-depleted T cells, or T cells provided the cDNA or gDNA that made up the material.

Sequenced material: PBMCs or T cells enriched from blood (not recorded which). This receptor was identified in a man in his 60s who had recovered from COVID-19. This chain uses TRBV18 with TRBJ1-1, with D tentatively TRBD1 (5 bases). DNA of the CDR3: TGTGCCAGCTCAGGAACAGGTTTGAACACTGAAGCTTTCTTT. It yields the protein CASSGTGLNTEAFF.